What follows are 20 T cell receptor beta chains derived from one specimen sequenced in a study of shared clonotypes between healthy human individuals. Method: immunoSEQ multiplex PCR; TCRdb's copy keeps in-frame clones and lacks some. The sample holds over a million clones, roughly 97% seen once. The material sequenced was naive CD4+ T cells sorted from blood. Subset meaning: CD45RA+ positively selected. The source of these receptors is a man aged 25 to 40 in good health.

In this sample, this clone turned up once. The rearrangement uses TRBV29-1 and TRBJ1-2; D uncertain. The germline V gene encodes CDR1 SQVTM and CDR2 ANQGSEA. Trimming took 7 bases from V and 13 from J, leaving 22 bases between them. This CDR3 spans 12 amino acids. The CDR3 here is CSALIDTPLCTF. CDR3 nucleotide sequence: TGCAGCGCTCTGATCGACACCCCCCTTTGCACCTTC.

This chain connects TRBV10-1 to TRBJ2-1; 8 positions match TRBD2. CDR1 and CDR2 from the germline V gene are WNHNN and SYGVQD (reference sequence). This CDR3 is 14 amino acids long. Trimming took 10 bases from V and 6 from J; bases not matched to a gene: 11. The CDR3 nucleotides read TGCGCCACCCAAAGCGGGAGTAGGATCAATGAGCAGTTCTTC. This sequence encodes CATQSGSRINEQFF.

The chain uses TRBV7-9 and TRBJ2-7; D gene uncertain. The V gene lost 5 bases and the J gene lost 1 base, with 12 bases spanning the gap. The CDR3 length is 14 residues. Per the germline V gene, CDR1 is SEHNR and CDR2 is FQNEAQ (reference sequence). The CDR3 nucleotides are TGTGCCAGCAGCCCAAAGACCGATTCCTACGAGCAGTACTTC. Translation: CASSPKTDSYEQYF.

The CDR3 sequence is CASSYQGANTEAFF. The DNA for the CDR3 is TGTGCCAGCAGCTACCAGGGGGCTAACACTGAAGCTTTCTTT. The J gene is TRBJ1-1, the V gene TRBV7-2; 8 nucleotides match TRBD1. CDR3 size: 14 residues. Looked up from germline, CDR1 is SGHTA and CDR2 is FQGNSA. Unmatched junction bases numbered 3, after V lost 4 bases and J lost 2 bases.

As DNA, the CDR3 is TGTGCCAGCATGCCGGCAGGGACATCCTACGAGCAGTACTTC. Protein product: CASMPAGTSYEQYF. This chain links TRBV28 with TRBJ2-7, with D maybe TRBD1 (6 bases). Germline CDR1 reads MDHEN; CDR2 reads SYDVKM. Trimming left V 7 bases short and J 1 base short, with 14 bases between. CDR3 length: 14 amino acids. Full variable domain (missing parts from reference TRBV28 and TRBJ2-7): DVKVTQSSRYLVKRTGEKVFLECVQDMDHENMFWYRQDPGLGLRLIYFSYDVKMKEKGDIPEGYSVSREKKERFSLILESASTNQTSMYLCASMPAGTSYEQYFGPGTRLTVT.

This chain joins TRBV29-1 and TRBJ1-1, with D possibly being TRBD1 (5 bases). CDR3 length: 12 residues. The V gene's germline CDR1 is SQVTM and CDR2 ANQGSEA. V was trimmed by 4 bases and J by 9 bases, leaving 15 bases between them. The chain's CDR3 is CSVGLRKGKAFF. As DNA, the CDR3 is TGCAGCGTTGGCCTTCGCAAGGGGAAAGCTTTCTTT.

CDR3 residues: CASSESQGTPGEQYF. CDR3 DNA: TGCGCCAGCAGTGAGTCCCAGGGGACCCCTGGCGAGCAGTACTTC. The rearrangement links TRBV10-1 to TRBJ2-7; tentatively, D is TRBD1 (6 bases). Germline CDR1 and CDR2: WNHNN and SYGVQD (reference sequence). The CDR3 loop spans 15 amino acids. V was pared by 0 bases and J by 6 bases, with 15 bases between.

This rearrangement joins TRBV10-2 to TRBJ2-7; the D call may be TRBD1 or TRBD2 (5 bases each). Trimming cost V 2 bases and J 0 bases, with 14 bases left between them. CDR3 length: 16 amino acids. Germline CDR1 WSHSY, CDR2 SAAADI. The CDR3 sequence: CASSEGTGMSSYEQYF. The CDR3 coding sequence is TGCGCCAGCAGTGAGGGGACGGGAATGAGCTCCTACGAGCAGTACTTC.

In DNA, the CDR3 is TGTGCCAGCTCACCCCGCTCCACAGGGGGTAGCAATCAGCCCCAGCATTTT. It encodes CASSPRSTGGSNQPQHF. This chain connects TRBV18 to TRBJ1-5; 8 nucleotides agree with TRBD1. Per the germline V gene, CDR1 is KGHSH and CDR2 is LQKENI. The ends lost 3 bases at V and 0 bases at J; junction bases unmatched: 7. The length of the CDR3 is 17 residues.

The rearrangement links TRBV11-3 to TRBJ2-7, with D perhaps given as TRBD1 or TRBD2 (5 bases each). V lost 5 bases, J lost 0 bases, and 17 bases lay in between. This CDR3 contains 16 residues. Germline loops: CDR1 SGHNT, CDR2 YENEEA. The CDR3 region has the DNA TGTGCCAGCAGCGTAAGAGGGATGGACAACTCCTACGAGCAGTACTTC. Protein: CASSVRGMDNSYEQYF.

The chain joins TRBV27 to TRBJ1-3, with a possible D match to TRBD1 (5 bases). This CDR3 has 15 residues. Trimming took off 2 bases at V and 3 bases at J, with 11 bases between the two ends. Germline V gene sequence: CDR1 MNHEY, CDR2 SMNVEV (reference sequence). CDR3: CASSLAWGSGNTIYF. DNA of the CDR3: TGTGCCAGCAGTTTAGCGTGGGGGAGTGGAAACACCATATATTTT.

The chain employs TRBV6-1 and TRBJ1-4, with TRBD1 matching over 7 bases. The length of the CDR3 is 15 residues. V gave up 1 base and J gave up 3 bases; unmatched junction bases: 2. The germline gives CDR1 MNHNS, CDR2 SASEGT. The CDR3 DNA is TGTGCCAGCAGTGAAGACAGGGGCCCTAATGAAAAACTGTTTTTT. This translates into CASSEDRGPNEKLFF.

The V gene is TRBV5-1, the J gene TRBJ2-5; D perhaps matches TRBD1 (5 bases). CDR1 and CDR2 (germline): SGHRS, YFSETQ. Trimming left V 3 bases short and J 1 base short, with 10 bases between. The CDR3 sequence is 14 residues long. CDR3 DNA: TGCGCCAGCAGCTCCAGACAGATCCAAGAGACCCAGTACTTC. It specifies CASSSRQIQETQYF.

The gene calls are TRBV10-3 and TRBJ2-3, with D uncertain. Trimming pared 0 bases from V and 14 bases from J, leaving 15 bases between. Per the germline V gene, CDR1 is ENHRY and CDR2 is SYGVKD. The CDR3 extends over 13 amino acids. CDR3 DNA sequence: TGTGCCATCAGTGAGTCGGCTGTCTCGATGAGGTATTTT. It codes for CAISESAVSMRYF.

V and J are TRBV6-1 and TRBJ1-4; the match to TRBD1 covers 8 bases. The CDR3 loop spans 14 amino acids. Germline V gene data show CDR1 as MNHNS and CDR2 as SASEGT. J lost 5 bases, V lost 5 bases, and 4 bases had no gene match. CDR3 residues: CASSIRDRNEKLFF. The DNA for the CDR3 is TGTGCCAGCAGTATCCGGGACAGGAATGAAAAACTGTTTTTT.

The chain employs TRBV6-1 and TRBJ2-5; the D is unclear. The length of the CDR3 is 12 residues. Looked up from germline, CDR1 is MNHNS and CDR2 is SASEGT. Trimming took 2 bases from V and 8 from J, leaving 9 bases between them. The CDR3 bases are TGTGCCAGCAGTGAATCCGCCGCTACCCAGTACTTC. This gives the protein CASSESAATQYF.

This chain joins TRBV2 and TRBJ2-5; the D is unclear. CDR3 size: 12 residues. Germline V gene lookup returns CDR1 SNHLY and CDR2 FYNNEI. V was pared by 3 bases and J by 4 bases, with 6 bases between. The CDR3 DNA follows: TGTGCCAGCAGTGAGCGCATAGAGACCCAGTACTTC. Translated: CASSERIETQYF.

The chain links TRBV6-4 to TRBJ2-3; 15 bases map to TRBD2. Germline CDR1 is MRHNA and CDR2 is SNTAGT. Losses at the gene ends were 1 base for V and 10 bases for J; bases not matched to a gene: 9. This CDR3 has 17 residues. The CDR3 sequence: CASSDFEGLAGGQAQYF. CDR3 nucleotides: TGTGCCAGCAGTGACTTCGAAGGACTAGCGGGAGGGCAAGCGCAGTATTTT.

This clone was observed once. Other DNA sequences in this sample translate to the same CDR3. This chain connects TRBV5-1 to TRBJ2-1; TRBD2 matches 7 bases. V dropped 2 bases and J dropped 1; count of bases not matched to a gene: 3. Germline lookup yields CDR1 SGHRS and CDR2 YFSETQ. The CDR3 is made up of 15 amino acids. CDR3 bases: TGCGCCAGCAGCTTACCAGCGGGATCCTACAATGAGCAGTTCTTC. Protein: CASSLPAGSYNEQFF.

Concerning this clone itself: Other DNA sequences in this sample translate to the same CDR3. The rearrangement joins TRBV27 to TRBJ2-7, with D unclear. The CDR3 consists of 13 residues. With 0 bases removed from V and 4 bases from J, the gap between germline ends came to 7 bases. Germline V gene sequence: CDR1 MNHEY, CDR2 SMNVEV (reference sequence). CDR3 DNA sequence: TGTGCCAGCAGTTTATCGAGATCATACGAGCAGTACTTC. Translation gives CASSLSRSYEQYF.